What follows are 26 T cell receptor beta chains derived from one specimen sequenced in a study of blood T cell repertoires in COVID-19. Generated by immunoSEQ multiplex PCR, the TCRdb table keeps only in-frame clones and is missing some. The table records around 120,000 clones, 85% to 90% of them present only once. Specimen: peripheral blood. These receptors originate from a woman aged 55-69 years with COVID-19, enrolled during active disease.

The CDR3 DNA follows: TGTGCCAGCAGTGAGGGAGGGATTTTCTCTTGGACTGAAGCTTTCTTT. Protein sequence: CASSEGGIFSWTEAFF. This chain connects TRBV6-1 to TRBJ1-1, with D uncertain. Germline values: CDR1 MNHNS, CDR2 SASEGT. Trimming removed 3 bases from V and 5 bases from J, with 19 bases in between. The CDR3 extends over 16 amino acids.

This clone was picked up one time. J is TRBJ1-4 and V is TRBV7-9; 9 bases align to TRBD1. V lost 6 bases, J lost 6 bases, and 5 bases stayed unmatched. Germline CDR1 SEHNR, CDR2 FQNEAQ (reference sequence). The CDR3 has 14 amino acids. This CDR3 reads CASRPTGGDEKLFF. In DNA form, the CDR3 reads TGTGCCAGCAGACCTACAGGGGGCGATGAAAAACTGTTTTTT.

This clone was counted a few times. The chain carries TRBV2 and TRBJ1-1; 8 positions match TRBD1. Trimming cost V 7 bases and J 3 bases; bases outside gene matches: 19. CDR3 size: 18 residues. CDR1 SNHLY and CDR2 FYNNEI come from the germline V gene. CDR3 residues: CASNQNWAQGGSDTEAFF. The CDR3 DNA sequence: TGTGCCAGCAACCAAAACTGGGCACAGGGGGGGTCCGACACTGAAGCTTTCTTT.

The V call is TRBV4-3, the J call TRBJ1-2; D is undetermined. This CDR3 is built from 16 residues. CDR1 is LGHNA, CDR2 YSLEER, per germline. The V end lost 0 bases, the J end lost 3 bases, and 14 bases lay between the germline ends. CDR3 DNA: TGCGCCAGCAGCCAAGACGTTATTGTTTCGGACTATGGCTACACCTTC. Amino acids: CASSQDVIVSDYGYTF.

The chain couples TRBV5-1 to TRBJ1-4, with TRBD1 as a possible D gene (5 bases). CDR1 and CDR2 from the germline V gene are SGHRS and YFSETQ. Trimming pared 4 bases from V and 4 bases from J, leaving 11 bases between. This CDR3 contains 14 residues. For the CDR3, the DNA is TGCGCCAGCAGCGGTGACGGACATAATGAAAAACTGTTTTTT. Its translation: CASSGDGHNEKLFF. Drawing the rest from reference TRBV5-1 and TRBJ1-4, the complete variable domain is KAGVTQTPRYLIKTRGQQVTLSCSPISGHRSVSWYQQTPGQGLQFLFEYFSETQRNKGNFPGRFSGRQFSNSRSEMNVSTLELGDSALYLCASSGDGHNEKLFFGSGTQLSVL.

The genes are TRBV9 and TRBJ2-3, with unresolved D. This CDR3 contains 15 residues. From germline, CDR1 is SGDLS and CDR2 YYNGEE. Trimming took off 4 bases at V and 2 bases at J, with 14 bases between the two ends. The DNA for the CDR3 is TGTGCCAGCAGCCCCCAGGCCGGATTCACAGATACGCAGTATTTT. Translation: CASSPQAGFTDTQYF.

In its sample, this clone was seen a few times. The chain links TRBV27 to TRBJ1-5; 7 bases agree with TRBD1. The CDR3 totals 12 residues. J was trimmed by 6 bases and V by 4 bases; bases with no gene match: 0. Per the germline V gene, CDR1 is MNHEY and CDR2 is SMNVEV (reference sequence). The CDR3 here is CASSYRGQPQHF. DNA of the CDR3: TGTGCCAGCAGTTACAGGGGTCAGCCCCAGCATTTT.

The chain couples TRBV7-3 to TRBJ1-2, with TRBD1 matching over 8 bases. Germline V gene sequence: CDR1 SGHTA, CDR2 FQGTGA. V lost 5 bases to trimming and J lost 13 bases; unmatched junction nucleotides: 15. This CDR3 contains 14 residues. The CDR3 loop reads CASSTDRAAPGLTF. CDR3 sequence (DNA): TGTGCCAGCAGCACGGACAGGGCGGCCCCCGGGCTCACCTTC.

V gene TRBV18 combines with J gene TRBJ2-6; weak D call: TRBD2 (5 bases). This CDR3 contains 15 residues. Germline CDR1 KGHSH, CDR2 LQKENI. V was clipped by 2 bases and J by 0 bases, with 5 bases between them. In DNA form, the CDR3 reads TGTGCCAGCTCACCAGGACTCTCTGGGGCCAACGTCCTGACTTTC. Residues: CASSPGLSGANVLTF.

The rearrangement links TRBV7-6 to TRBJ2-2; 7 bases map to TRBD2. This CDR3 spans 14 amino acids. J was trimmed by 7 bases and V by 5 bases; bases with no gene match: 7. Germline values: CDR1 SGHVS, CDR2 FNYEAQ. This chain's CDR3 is CASSHRDYGGELFF. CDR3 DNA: TGTGCCAGCAGCCACCGGGACTATGGCGGGGAGCTGTTTTTT.

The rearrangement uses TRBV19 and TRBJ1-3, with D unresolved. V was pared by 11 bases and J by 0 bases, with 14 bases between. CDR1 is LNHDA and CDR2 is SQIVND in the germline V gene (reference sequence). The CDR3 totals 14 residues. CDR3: CAVGATHSGNTIYF. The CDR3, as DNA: TGTGCCGTTGGAGCGACCCACTCTGGAAACACCATATATTTT.

CDR3 protein: CASAVAGYQETQYF. CDR3 sequence (DNA): TGTGCCAGCGCTGTAGCGGGGTACCAAGAGACCCAGTACTTC. The chain carries TRBV9 and TRBJ2-5; 8 bases fit TRBD2. There are 14 residues in the CDR3. V was clipped by 7 bases and J by 0 bases; unmatched bases: 5. CDR1 SGDLS and CDR2 YYNGEE come from the germline V gene. The full variable domain, rest sourced from reference TRBV9 and TRBJ2-5, is DSGVTQTPKHLITATGQRVTLRCSPRSGDLSVYWYQQSLDQGLQFLIQYYNGEERAKGNILERFSAQQFPDLHSELNLSSLELGDSALYFCASAVAGYQETQYFGPGTRLLVL.

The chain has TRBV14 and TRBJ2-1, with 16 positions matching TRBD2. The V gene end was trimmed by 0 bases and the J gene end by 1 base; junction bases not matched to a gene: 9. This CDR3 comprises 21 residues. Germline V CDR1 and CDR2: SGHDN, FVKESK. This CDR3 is CASSQEPLGLAGGRSYNEQFF. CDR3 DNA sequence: TGTGCCAGCAGCCAAGAGCCTCTGGGACTAGCGGGGGGGCGGTCCTACAATGAGCAGTTCTTC.

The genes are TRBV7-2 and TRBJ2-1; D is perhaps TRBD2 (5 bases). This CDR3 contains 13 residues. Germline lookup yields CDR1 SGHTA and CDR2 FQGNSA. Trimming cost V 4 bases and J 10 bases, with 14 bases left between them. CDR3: CASSSLSALEQFF. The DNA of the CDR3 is TGTGCCAGCAGCTCGCTTAGCGCTCTCGAGCAGTTCTTC.

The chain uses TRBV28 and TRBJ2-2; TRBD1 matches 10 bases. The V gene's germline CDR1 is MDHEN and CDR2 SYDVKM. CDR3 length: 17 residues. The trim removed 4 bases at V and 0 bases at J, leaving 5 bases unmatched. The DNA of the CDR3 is TGTGCCAGCAGTTCCCGGGGACAGGGGACGAACACCGGGGAGCTGTTTTTT. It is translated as CASSSRGQGTNTGELFF.

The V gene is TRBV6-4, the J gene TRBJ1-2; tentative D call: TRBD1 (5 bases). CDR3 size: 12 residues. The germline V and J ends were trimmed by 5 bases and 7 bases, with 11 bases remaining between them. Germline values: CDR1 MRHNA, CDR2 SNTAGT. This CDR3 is CASSTGVGGYTF. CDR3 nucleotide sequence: TGTGCCAGCAGTACAGGAGTGGGTGGCTACACCTTC.

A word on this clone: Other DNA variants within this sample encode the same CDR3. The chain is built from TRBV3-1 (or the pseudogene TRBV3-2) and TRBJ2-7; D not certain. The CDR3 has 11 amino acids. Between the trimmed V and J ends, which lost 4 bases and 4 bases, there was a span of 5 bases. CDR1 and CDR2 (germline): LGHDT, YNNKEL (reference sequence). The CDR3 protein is CASSPGYEQYF. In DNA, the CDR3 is TGTGCCAGCAGCCCCGGGTACGAGCAGTACTTC.

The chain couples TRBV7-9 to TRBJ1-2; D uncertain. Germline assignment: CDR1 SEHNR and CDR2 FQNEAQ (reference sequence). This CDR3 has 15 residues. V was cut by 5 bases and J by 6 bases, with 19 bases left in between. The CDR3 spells CASSKHTPGMDGYTF. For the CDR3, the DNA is TGTGCCAGCAGCAAACACACACCGGGAATGGATGGCTACACCTTC.

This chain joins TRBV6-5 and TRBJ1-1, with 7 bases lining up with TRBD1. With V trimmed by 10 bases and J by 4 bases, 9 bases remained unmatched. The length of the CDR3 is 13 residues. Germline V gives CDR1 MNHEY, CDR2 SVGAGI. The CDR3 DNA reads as TGTGCCACTCTATACAGGGGAGGCACTGAAGCTTTCTTT. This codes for CATLYRGGTEAFF.

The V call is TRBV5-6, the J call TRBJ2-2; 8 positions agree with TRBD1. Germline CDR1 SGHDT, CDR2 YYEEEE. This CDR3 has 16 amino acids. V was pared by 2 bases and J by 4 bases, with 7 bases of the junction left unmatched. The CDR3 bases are TGTGCCAGCAGCTTCCCGGCAGGGGGCAGCACCGGGGAGCTGTTTTTT. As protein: CASSFPAGGSTGELFF.

Here the CDR3 reads CASSPSGGADYGYTF. DNA for the CDR3: TGTGCCAGCAGTCCATCGGGTGGAGCCGACTATGGCTACACCTTC. The V gene is TRBV7-2, the J gene TRBJ1-2, with D uncertain. The CDR3 is 15 amino acids. The germline V and J ends were trimmed by 6 bases and 3 bases, with 17 bases remaining between them. Germline assignment: CDR1 SGHTA and CDR2 FQGNSA.

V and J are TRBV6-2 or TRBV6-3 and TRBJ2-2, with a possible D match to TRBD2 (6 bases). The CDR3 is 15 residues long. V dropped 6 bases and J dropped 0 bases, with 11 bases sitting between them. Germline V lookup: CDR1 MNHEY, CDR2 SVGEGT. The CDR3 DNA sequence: TGTGCCAGCAGCAGATTAGCGGCGAACACCGGGGAGCTGTTTTTT. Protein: CASSRLAANTGELFF.

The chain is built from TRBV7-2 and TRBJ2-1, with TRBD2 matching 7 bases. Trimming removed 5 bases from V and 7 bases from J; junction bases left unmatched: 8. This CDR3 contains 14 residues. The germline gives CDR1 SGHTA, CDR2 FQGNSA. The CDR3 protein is CASSTRLASNEQFF. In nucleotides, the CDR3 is TGTGCCAGCAGCACGCGACTAGCATCGAATGAGCAGTTCTTC.

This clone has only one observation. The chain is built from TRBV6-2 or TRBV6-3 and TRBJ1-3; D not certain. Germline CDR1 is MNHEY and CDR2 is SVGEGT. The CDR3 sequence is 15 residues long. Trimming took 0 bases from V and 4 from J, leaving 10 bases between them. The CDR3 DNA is TGTGCCAGCAGTTACTCGACTGGGAGAGGAAACACCATATATTTT. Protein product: CASSYSTGRGNTIYF.

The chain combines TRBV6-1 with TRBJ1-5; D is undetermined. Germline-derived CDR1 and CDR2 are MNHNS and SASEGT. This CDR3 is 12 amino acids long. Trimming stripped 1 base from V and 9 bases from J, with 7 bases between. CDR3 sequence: CASSEGGGPQHF. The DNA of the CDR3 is TGTGCCAGCAGTGAAGGGGGAGGGCCCCAGCATTTT.

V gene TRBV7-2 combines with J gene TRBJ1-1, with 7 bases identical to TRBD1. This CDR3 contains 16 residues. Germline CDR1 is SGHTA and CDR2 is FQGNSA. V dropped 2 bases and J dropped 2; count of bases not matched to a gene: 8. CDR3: CASSLLRGTANTEAFF. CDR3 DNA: TGTGCCAGCAGCTTACTTCGAGGGACAGCTAACACTGAAGCTTTCTTT.